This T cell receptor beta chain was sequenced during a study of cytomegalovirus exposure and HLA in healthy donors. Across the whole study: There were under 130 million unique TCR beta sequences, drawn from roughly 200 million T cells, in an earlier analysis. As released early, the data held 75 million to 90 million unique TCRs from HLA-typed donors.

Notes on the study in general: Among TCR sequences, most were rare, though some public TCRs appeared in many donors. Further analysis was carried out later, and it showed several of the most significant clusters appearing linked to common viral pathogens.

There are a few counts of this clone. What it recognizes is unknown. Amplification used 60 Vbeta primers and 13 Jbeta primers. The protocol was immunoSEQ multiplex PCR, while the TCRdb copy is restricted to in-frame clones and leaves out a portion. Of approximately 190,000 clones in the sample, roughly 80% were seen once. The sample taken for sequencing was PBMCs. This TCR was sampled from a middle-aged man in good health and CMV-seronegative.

The DNA of the CDR3 is TGTGCCAGCAGGAGAACAGGTACCTACGAGCAGTACTTC. As protein: CASRRTGTYEQYF. V is TRBV5-4 and J is TRBJ2-7, with TRBD1 as a possible D gene (5 bases). In germline, CDR1 is SGHNT, CDR2 YYREEE (reference sequence). The V and J ends lost 5 bases and 2 bases respectively, with 11 bases between them. The CDR3 extends over 13 amino acids.